This T cell receptor beta chain emerged from a study of cytomegalovirus exposure and HLA in healthy donors. Study-wide points: Altogether, some 170 TCR beta chains were recorded as cytomegalovirus-associated. Usually a TCR sequence was rare, but some public TCRs were found in many donors.

The assay was immunoSEQ multiplex PCR, and TCRdb's table has in-frame clones only and misses some. This table holds roughly 150,000 clones, around four fifths found once. V lost 5 bases to trimming and J lost 4 bases, with 15 bases between them. This CDR3 has 15 amino acids. Germline loops: CDR1 SNHLY, CDR2 FYNNEI. In the case of this clone: Its antigen is currently unknown.

The TCR originated in a man aged 30 to 45 in good health and CMV-seropositive. The V and J genes are TRBV2 and TRBJ2-1; D might be TRBD1 (6 bases). Specimen: PBMCs. This CDR3 is CASSPGEGVYNEQFF. In DNA, the CDR3 is TGTGCCAGCAGTCCTGGCGAGGGGGTATACAATGAGCAGTTCTTC.